The 4 T cell receptor beta chains reported below all come from one sample, sequenced in a study of T cell repertoires in cytomegalovirus infection. These receptors have no identified antigens. TCRdb called the reads again in MiXCR, with one record for every CDR3 protein. Of about 900,000 distinct CDR3 sequences in the sample, approximately 31% are singletons; the top ten hold around an eighth. The sequencing used cultured CD8+ T cells from PBMCs, collected from culture after CMV antigen stimulation. These receptors were collected from a human donor in good health (CMV status not recorded). Some clones in this sample may be carry-over from other donors' samples.

Concerning this clonotype: This CDR3 fails to terminate in the conserved phenylalanine or tryptophan, so it likely reflects a read error. V gene TRBV15 combines with J gene TRBJ1-2; D perhaps matches TRBD1 (6 bases). There are 13 residues in the CDR3. Germline CDR1 is LNHNV and CDR2 is YYDKDF (reference sequence). Trimming stripped 5 bases from V and 3 bases from J, with 10 bases between. The CDR3 region is CATSEPGDYGYTS. DNA for the CDR3: TGTGCCACCAGCGAACCAGGGGACTATGGCTACACCTCC.

This rearrangement joins TRBV28 to TRBJ2-1, with D perhaps given as TRBD1 or TRBD2 (7 bases each). The V and J ends lost 2 bases and 4 bases respectively, with 15 bases between them. The CDR3 sequence is 16 residues long. Germline CDR1 reads MDHEN; CDR2 reads SYDVKM. The CDR3 spells CASSLPQGGGYNEQFF. The CDR3 DNA reads as TGTGCCAGCAGTTTACCCCAGGGGGGGGGGTACAATGAGCAGTTCTTC.

The chain uses TRBV7-1 and TRBJ2-2; no definite D call. TRBV7-1 is reported as an ORF; its role is uncertain. This CDR3 comprises 17 residues. V lost 3 bases to trimming and J lost 3 bases, with 17 bases between them. CDR3 bases: TGTGCCAGCAGCTCCCCGCGAGGTCGGGCTTACACCGGGGAGCTGTTTTTT. Translating it yields CASSSPRGRAYTGELFF.

The sample holds one count of this clonotype. The chain links TRBV15 to TRBJ1-2; D is unclear. V gave up 3 bases and J gave up 4 bases, with 3 bases separating them. This CDR3 region has 11 residues. Germline CDR1 reads LNHNV; CDR2 reads YYDKDF (reference sequence). CDR3 DNA: TGTGCCACCAGCAGCAGCTATGGCTACACCTTC. Its translation: CATSSSYGYTF. Full variable domain (outside the CDR3, taken from reference TRBV15 and TRBJ1-2): DAMVIQNPRYQVTQFGKPVTLSCSQTLNHNVMYWYQQKSSQAPKLLFHYYDKDFNNEADTPDNFQSRRPNTSFCFLDIRSPGLGDTAMYLCATSSSYGYTFGSGTRLTVV.